This T cell receptor (beta chain) was sequenced during a study of T cell repertoires in cytomegalovirus infection. With 7 bases clipped from V and 3 bases from J, the junction kept 6 bases outside the gene matches. CDR3 length: 14 residues. Turning to this clonotype: Its antigen is not known.

TCRdb recomputed calls from the reads with MiXCR, one row per CDR3 protein. The sample lists roughly 180,000 distinct CDR3 sequences; approximately 21% were seen once. This TCR came from a human donor in good health (CMV status not recorded). Some clones in this sample may be carry-over from other donors' samples. V and J are TRBV12-3 or TRBV12-4 and TRBJ2-1, with 7 positions matching TRBD1. The sequencing used CD8+ T cells from cultured PBMCs, collected from culture after CMV antigen stimulation. Written as DNA, the CDR3 is TGTGCCAGCACCTACAGGGGATTCTACAATGAGCAGTTCTTC. The encoded protein is CASTYRGFYNEQFF.